Listed here are 28 T cell receptor delta chains from one sample, sequenced in a study of gamma delta lymphoproliferative disorders and STAT genes. The receptor sequences were amplified from genomic DNA of peripheral blood mononuclear cells. TCRdb fed the multiplex PCR reads to CATT. The sample consists of 200 to 250 delta-chain clones, 4.3% of them appearing once. The sample consisted of blood. These receptor sequences come from a human donor with gamma-delta T-cell large granular lymphocyte leukemia.

Within the sample, this clone is medium-sized. With only one base between it and a far larger clone, this is likely a read error. Different DNA sequences within this sample yield the same CDR3. The chain uses TRDV2 and TRDJ1; D is possibly TRDD3 (5 bases). The CDR3 is made up of 18 amino acids. Per the germline V gene, CDR1 is GEAIGNYY and CDR2 is EKD. Trimming took off 1 base at V and 0 bases at J, with 20 bases between the two ends. CDR3 sequence: CACDTVVRGDLNTDKLIF. The CDR3 DNA follows: TGTGCCTGTGACACGGTAGTTAGGGGAGATCTCAACACCGATAAACTCATCTTT.

Concerning this clone: A far larger clone is off by one base, so a read error is likely. CDR3 sequence (DNA): TGTGCCTGTGACACCCTAACTTCTCCTGGGGGATACGCCGCCACCGATAAATTCATCTTT. Residues: CACDTLTSPGGYAATDKFIF. The V and J genes are TRDV2 and TRDJ1, with 12 bases identical to TRDD3. The CDR3 contains 20 residues. Germline assignment: CDR1 GEAIGNYY and CDR2 EKD.

This clone has a handful of counts. The chain links TRDV2 to TRDJ1; TRDD3 matches 8 bases. The germline CDR1 and CDR2 sequences are GEAIGNYY and EKD. Trimming cost V 0 bases and J 0 bases; bases outside gene matches: 8. The CDR3 consists of 17 residues. This chain's CDR3 is CACDTLLGAEYTDKLIF. Here the CDR3 DNA reads TGTGCCTGTGACACCCTACTGGGGGCCGAGTACACCGATAAACTCATCTTT.

As regards this clone: This likely came from a read error, as a far larger clone is one base away. The chain joins TRDV2 to TRDJ1; TRDD3 matches at 12 bases. The germline CDR1 and CDR2 sequences are GEAIGNYY and EKD. The CDR3 contains 20 residues. This CDR3 is CACVTLTSPGGYAATDKLIF. For the CDR3, the DNA is TGTGCCTGTGTCACCCTAACTTCTCCTGGGGGATACGCCGCCACCGATAAACTCATCTTT.

By share of the sample, this clone is medium-sized. The V call is TRDV1, the J call TRDJ1, with TRDD2 matching 7 bases. Germline V gives CDR1 TSWWSYY, CDR2 QGS. The CDR3 totals 19 residues. The trim removed 2 bases at V and 3 bases at J, leaving 18 bases unmatched. The DNA of the CDR3 is TGTGCTCTTGGGGAAGGTTTTCCTACGTACGTACAGCTCCCCGATAAACTCATCTTT. It translates to CALGEGFPTYVQLPDKLIF.

This clone was seen more than once but under ten times. A far larger clone is one base from this, pointing to a likely read error. The J gene is TRDJ1, the V gene TRDV1; D remains ambiguous. V shed 5 bases and J shed 7 bases, with 11 bases lying between them. The CDR3 has 12 residues. CDR1 TSWWSYY and CDR2 QGS come from the germline V gene. CDR3: CALGLYPLKLIF. Written as DNA, the CDR3 is TGTGCTCTTGGGCTCTATCCCCTTAAACTCATCTTT.

This clone appeared a few times. A far bigger clonotype differs at one base, so this is likely a read error. The V gene is TRDV2, the J gene TRDJ1; D gene unclear. Per the germline V gene, CDR1 is GEAIGNYY and CDR2 is EKD. The V gene lost 0 bases and the J gene lost 3 bases, with 28 bases spanning the gap. CDR3 length: 20 residues. The CDR3 DNA reads as TGTGCCTGTGACACCGTGGGACAGCCAGGCGACACGACCGGCCCCGATAAACTCATCTTT. This gives the protein CACDTVGQPGDTTGPDKLIF.

By share of the sample, this clone is medium-sized (0.01 to 0.1%). A read error is likely here: a far larger clone is one base away. The CDR3 region is CACDTVARGDLNTDKLIF. CDR3 coding DNA: TGTGCCTGTGACACGGTAGCTAGGGGGGATCTCAACACCGATAAACTCATCTTT. V and J are TRDV2 and TRDJ1; 7 bases align to TRDD3. With 1 base clipped from V and 0 bases from J, the junction kept 13 bases outside the gene matches. The CDR3 loop spans 18 amino acids. CDR1 is GEAIGNYY and CDR2 is EKD in the germline V gene.

This clone was detected a few times. The rearrangement uses TRDV1 and TRDJ1; 9 bases agree with TRDD3. The germline gives CDR1 TSWWSYY, CDR2 QGS. The CDR3 loop spans 20 amino acids. The J segment lost 5 bases and the V segment lost 6 bases, leaving 25 bases of the junction unmatched. CDR3 amino acids: CALGWGGETFLSGGWDKLIF. The CDR3 nucleotides are TGTGCTCTTGGCTGGGGAGGCGAAACCTTCCTCTCTGGGGGATGGGATAAACTCATCTTT.

The V gene is TRDV1, the J gene TRDJ1; TRDD3 matches 7 bases. Germline assignment: CDR1 TSWWSYY and CDR2 QGS. This CDR3 has 19 residues. V lost 1 base and J lost 7; bases outside the gene matches: 21. CDR3 nucleotide sequence: TGTGCTCTTGGGGAACCGCTTCCCGTACTGGGGACAGTAAGGGGTAAACTCATCTTT. Its translation: CALGEPLPVLGTVRGKLIF.

The chain carries TRDV1 and TRDJ1, with D perhaps TRDD3 (7 bases). The CDR3 is 22 amino acids. Trimming took 4 bases from V and 10 from J, leaving 43 bases between them. The germline V gene has CDR1 TSWWSYY and CDR2 QGS. CDR3 loop: CALGVQPSVLRRYTGEYVRLIF. CDR3 bases: TGTGCTCTTGGGGTCCAGCCTTCCGTACTACGGCGATATACTGGGGAATATGTACGACTCATCTTT.

The rearrangement joins TRDV1 to TRDJ1; 9 bases agree with TRDD3. The J segment lost 0 bases and the V segment lost 2 bases, leaving 22 bases of the junction unmatched. This CDR3 contains 22 residues. CDR1 and CDR2 from the germline V gene are TSWWSYY and QGS. CDR3 DNA: TGTGCTCTTGGGGAATTCCTGAGCGCCTGGGACTGGGGGAAACGTGACACCGATAAACTCATCTTT. Amino acid sequence: CALGEFLSAWDWGKRDTDKLIF.

By its share, this clone is medium-sized. The chain recombines TRDV1 with TRDJ1, with 8 nucleotides matching TRDD3. Germline CDR1 and CDR2: TSWWSYY and QGS. The trim removed 1 base at V and 4 bases at J, leaving 14 bases unmatched. This CDR3 is 18 amino acids long. The CDR3: CALGERRGYFRFYDKLIF. CDR3 DNA: TGTGCTCTTGGGGAACGTAGGGGATACTTTAGATTTTACGATAAACTCATCTTT.

This chain uses TRDV1 with TRDJ1; tentatively, D is TRDD3 (5 bases). The CDR3 contains 16 residues. Germline loops: CDR1 TSWWSYY, CDR2 QGS. Trimming took off 1 base at V and 1 base at J, with 13 bases between the two ends. The CDR3 region is CALGEHKGGVTDKLIF. CDR3 sequence (DNA): TGTGCTCTTGGGGAACACAAAGGGGGCGTCACCGATAAACTCATCTTT.

The V gene is TRDV2, the J gene TRDJ1; D uncertain. The CDR3 contains 13 residues. Germline CDR1 reads GEAIGNYY; CDR2 reads EKD. The V end was cut by 6 bases, the J end by 5 bases, with 15 bases between. The CDR3 region is CACRPARRDKLIF. The CDR3 nucleotides are TGTGCCTGTCGGCCCGCCAGGAGGGATAAACTCATCTTT.

This clone has only a few counts. A far larger clone is only one base removed, so a read error is likely. The rearrangement uses TRDV2 and TRDJ1; TRDD3 agrees at 12 bases. From germline, CDR1 is GEAIGNYY and CDR2 EKD. CDR3 length: 20 amino acids. The V gene end was trimmed by 0 bases and the J gene end by 1 base; junction bases not matched to a gene: 14. The CDR3 sequence is CACDTLTSPGGYATTDKLIF. DNA for the CDR3: TGTGCCTGTGACACCCTAACTTCTCCTGGGGGATACGCCACCACCGATAAACTCATCTTT.

This clone was observed once. The J gene is TRDJ1, while no V gene call was made; the D call in the table, TRDD3, was not verified against the DNA. The CDR3 loop spans 21 amino acids. DNA for the CDR3: TGTGCTCTTGGGGAACGAGTTCCTATTTACGGGGGATACATATTAACCGATAAACTCATCTTT. Translated, it gives CALGERVPIYGGYILTDKLIF.

This clone was picked up a small number of times. J is TRDJ1 and V is TRDV1; 8 positions match TRDD3. This CDR3 contains 26 residues. Germline V gene lookup returns CDR1 TSWWSYY and CDR2 QGS. J lost 0 bases, V lost 2 bases, and 35 bases had no gene match. The CDR3 loop is CALGEGTTFPRYLLYWGRKNTDKLIF. The CDR3, as DNA: TGTGCTCTTGGGGAAGGGACAACCTTCCCACGCTACCTCCTCTACTGGGGGCGCAAGAACACCGATAAACTCATCTTT.

This clone counts as medium-sized. With a far larger clone one base away, a read error is the likely cause. The chain has TRDV2 and TRDJ1; 7 nucleotides align to TRDD3. There are 18 residues in the CDR3. Germline V CDR1 and CDR2: GEAIGNYY, EKD. V lost 1 base, J lost 1 base, and 14 bases stayed unmatched. The CDR3: CACDTVVRGDLSTDKLIF. The CDR3 bases are TGTGCCTGTGACACGGTAGTTAGGGGGGATCTCAGCACCGATAAACTCATCTTT.

This chain joins TRDV1 and TRDJ1; tentatively, D is TRDD3 (6 bases). Trimming removed 1 base at V and 3 bases at J, with 21 bases between. The length of the CDR3 is 18 residues. In germline, CDR1 is TSWWSYY, CDR2 QGS. The CDR3: CALGERLESGIAADKLIF. CDR3 nucleotides: TGTGCTCTTGGGGAACGCCTCGAATCCGGGATAGCCGCCGATAAACTCATCTTT.

This clone came up a few times. The same CDR3 arises from other DNA sequences in this sample as well. The chain couples TRDV1 to TRDJ1; the match to TRDD3 covers 8 bases. In germline, CDR1 is TSWWSYY, CDR2 QGS. The CDR3 totals 16 residues. Germline trimming cut 10 bases from V and 1 base from J; bases unmatched to any gene: 14. CDR3 coding DNA: TGTGCTCCCGGGCCGTACTGGGGGTCTTGCACCGATAAACTCATCTTT. Its translation is CAPGPYWGSCTDKLIF.

In its sample, this clone ranks as medium-sized. With a far larger clone one base away, a read error is the likely cause. This CDR3 reads CACDTVVKGDLNTDKLIF. The CDR3 DNA sequence: TGTGCCTGTGACACGGTAGTTAAGGGGGATCTCAACACCGATAAACTCATCTTT. V and J are TRDV2 and TRDJ1, with 7 bases lining up with TRDD3. Per the germline V gene, CDR1 is GEAIGNYY and CDR2 is EKD. CDR3 length: 18 amino acids. J gave up 0 bases and V 1 base, and 13 bases lay outside the gene matches.

The assigned J gene is TRDJ1, but the V gene is uncalled; the table's TRDD3 call for D was not verified on the DNA. CDR3 length equals 19 residues. CDR3 residues: CALGELPVLGMSGIDKLIF. The CDR3 coding sequence is TGTGCTCTTGGGGAGCTCCCGGTACTGGGGATGTCGGGTATCGATAAACTCATCTTT.

In this sample, this clone is medium-sized. A far larger clone is one base from this, pointing to a likely read error. This chain joins TRDV2 and TRDJ1, with 7 nucleotides matching TRDD3. The CDR3 contains 18 residues. The germline V gene has CDR1 GEAIGNYY and CDR2 EKD. Here the CDR3 reads CAYDTVVRGDLNTDKLIF. DNA of the CDR3: TGTGCCTATGACACGGTAGTTAGGGGGGATCTCAACACCGATAAACTCATCTTT.

The rearrangement uses TRDV1 and TRDJ1; 7 nucleotides align to TRDD3. Trimming cost V 2 bases and J 1 base; bases outside gene matches: 34. Germline V CDR1 and CDR2: TSWWSYY, QGS. This CDR3 is built from 25 residues. The CDR3 nucleotides read TGTGCTCTTGGGGAAGCTTCCACAACTATACCCCCACCGTACTGGGGAAAGGATAGCACCGATAAACTCATCTTT. Amino acids: CALGEASTTIPPPYWGKDSTDKLIF.

This clone was seen many times. Written as DNA, the CDR3 is TGTGCCTGTGACACCCTACTGGGGGATACGGAGGACTCCTGGGACACCCGACAGATGTTTTTC. Protein: CACDTLLGDTEDSWDTRQMFF. This rearrangement joins TRDV2 to TRDJ3; 13 bases agree with TRDD3. Germline V CDR1 and CDR2: GEAIGNYY, EKD. With V trimmed by 0 bases and J by 0 bases, 7 bases remained unmatched. The CDR3 consists of 21 residues.

There are a few counts of this clone. The chain employs TRDV1 and TRDJ1; 9 nucleotides align to TRDD3. The CDR3 runs 19 residues. The ends lost 0 bases at V and 2 bases at J; junction bases unmatched: 13. Germline assignment: CDR1 TSWWSYY and CDR2 QGS. The CDR3 here is CALGELILTGGIWTDKLIF. The CDR3 DNA follows: TGTGCTCTTGGGGAACTCATCCTCACTGGGGGAATTTGGACCGATAAACTCATCTTT.

CDR3 protein: CATASHSKRLLKLIF. The CDR3 DNA follows: TGTGCCACCGCTAGCCACTCAAAACGCTTACTAAAACTCATCTTT. This chain links TRDV1 with TRDJ1; D call uncertain. This CDR3 has 15 residues. The V gene's germline CDR1 is TSWWSYY and CDR2 QGS.